This TCR beta chain is from a study of blood T cell repertoires in COVID-19. Study information: COVID-19 samples, acute and convalescent, were from the United States, Italy and Spain. Nucleic acid was either cDNA or gDNA, and it came from T cells, B-cell-depleted T cells, or PBMCs.

CDR3 length equals 13 residues. In the authors' methods: Amplifying reference gene primers gave estimates of nucleated cell counts. The method was immunoSEQ multiplex PCR; TCRdb's version includes in-frame clones alone and lacks a portion of them. That table furnishes V, J and clone size, whereas the DNA furnished D and trimming. The data hold 150,000 to 200,000 clones, with roughly 91% observed a single time. This sequence was found in a woman aged 45-59 years with acute or convalescent COVID-19. Material for sequencing was peripheral blood. The rearrangement links TRBV21-1 to TRBJ1-2; the D call TRBD1 from the table was never checked on the DNA. TRBV21-1 is assigned pseudogene status. CDR3 in amino acids: CASQQLMTYGYTF. The DNA for the CDR3 is TGTGCCAGCCAACAGCTCATGACGTATGGCTACACCTTC.